This TCR beta chain was captured by sequencing in a study of cytomegalovirus exposure and HLA in healthy donors. The study, taken as a whole, reports: Reportedly, cytomegalovirus status was diagnosed with high sensitivity and specificity. The majority of TCR sequences were rare, yet some public TCRs appeared in many donors.

CDR1 MGHRA and CDR2 YSYEKL come from the germline V gene. The V end was cut by 4 bases, the J end by 7 bases, with 13 bases between. This CDR3 has 14 residues. Data came from immunoSEQ multiplex PCR; TCRdb stores just in-frame clones and leaves some out. The sample holds roughly 250,000 clones, around 86% seen once. On this clone itself: Its antigen is as yet unknown.

The chain has TRBV4-1 and TRBJ2-2; D unresolved. The origin of this receptor is a woman aged 25 to 39 in good health and CMV-seropositive. Specimen: PBMCs. The CDR3 sequence: CASSPVEEVGELFF. CDR3 DNA: TGCGCCAGCAGCCCAGTAGAAGAGGTCGGGGAGCTGTTTTTT.